This record looks at one T cell receptor beta chain sequence and its context. Its antigen is not known. The data were taken from a study of OX40 agonist ivuxolimab in advanced cancers. Germline V lookup: CDR1 MDHEN, CDR2 SYDVKM. The V end was cut by 2 bases, the J end by 0 bases, with 2 bases between. The CDR3 has 13 residues. Study-wide findings and caveats: Among the lowest peripheral clonal expansion occurred in 0.1-3.0 mg/kg partial responders.

Only in-frame clones appear in the TCRdb table, and some are missing; sequencing was by immunoSEQ multiplex PCR. This table has 65,000 to 75,000 clones, roughly nine tenths appearing once. The rearrangement uses TRBV28 and TRBJ1-3; D remains ambiguous. This material consisted of CD4+ or CD8+ T cells sorted from blood, taken in a trial of the OX40 agonist ivuxolimab. The receptor was isolated from an adult with an advanced solid tumor such as melanoma, head and neck, liver or kidney cancer. The CDR3 loop is CASSLHSGNTIYF. CDR3 nucleotides: TGTGCCAGCAGTTTACACTCTGGAAACACCATATATTTT.